One sample yielded the 12 T cell receptor beta chains listed below, sequenced in a study of Graves' ophthalmopathy and Graves' hyperthyroidism. RNA transcripts served as template for amplifying TCR beta CDR3 sequences. Scientists carried out first-round RT-PCR using HTBI primers and then a second-round multiplex PCR. A single record per CDR3 protein comes from TCRdb applying MiXCR to the multiplex PCR reads. The table includes about 600,000 distinct CDR3 sequences, less than 40% detected once. Source material: peripheral blood or thyroid tissue (not recorded which). These TCRs come from an adult man with Graves' hyperthyroidism.

V is TRBV30 and J is TRBJ1-1; D remains ambiguous. V was pared by 0 bases and J by 7 bases, with 9 bases between. The CDR3 length is 12 residues. Germline CDR1 is GTSNPN and CDR2 is SVGIG (reference sequence). The CDR3 nucleotides are TGTGCCTGGAGTGTAGGTGGAATTGAAGCTTTCTTT. Its translation is CAWSVGGIEAFF.

This clonotype was counted between two and nine times. V usage is TRBV5-4 and J usage is TRBJ2-2; 8 nucleotides match TRBD2. V was pared by 4 bases and J by 5 bases, with 10 bases of the junction left unmatched. Germline V gene data show CDR1 as SGHNT and CDR2 as YYREEE (reference sequence). CDR3 length: 16 amino acids. CDR3 sequence: CASSPLLAGGTGELFF. The CDR3 DNA reads as TGTGCCAGCAGCCCCCTCCTAGCGGGTGGGACCGGGGAGCTGTTTTTT.

This clonotype has just one count. V is TRBV5-6 and J is TRBJ1-1; D possibly corresponds to TRBD1 (5 bases). The germline CDR1 and CDR2 sequences are SGHDT and YYEEEE. This CDR3 is built from 14 residues. V dropped 5 bases and J dropped 3 bases, with 14 bases sitting between them. CDR3 residues: CASSAQWGDTEAFF. CDR3 sequence (DNA): TGTGCCAGCAGTGCTCAGTGGGGGGACACTGAAGCTTTCTTT.

There are many counts of this clonotype. V is TRBV2 and J is TRBJ1-4; 9 positions agree with TRBD1. The CDR3 length is 16 residues. V was pared by 10 bases and J by 1 base, with 10 bases of the junction left unmatched. CDR1 is SNHLY, CDR2 FYNNEI, per germline. Here the CDR3 reads CATQGAGLRTNEKLFF. CDR3 in DNA: TGTGCCACACAGGGGGCCGGTCTTCGAACTAATGAAAAACTGTTTTTT.

This clonotype was observed many times. The V and J genes are TRBV20-1 and TRBJ1-5; D unclear. Per the germline V gene, CDR1 is DFQATT and CDR2 is SNEGSKA (reference sequence). Trimming took off 6 bases at V and 6 bases at J, with 12 bases between the two ends. The CDR3 runs 12 residues. This CDR3 reads CSAGDESQPQHF. For the CDR3, the DNA is TGCAGTGCCGGAGACGAGAGTCAGCCCCAGCATTTT.

This chain uses TRBV7-8 with TRBJ2-3; D is undetermined. V was clipped by 5 bases and J by 2 bases, with 14 bases between them. Germline-derived CDR1 and CDR2 are SGHVS and FQNEAQ. This CDR3 is built from 15 residues. In nucleotides, the CDR3 is TGTGCCAGCAGCCCGAGACGGATAATCACAGATACGCAGTATTTT. Its translation: CASSPRRIITDTQYF.

The table lists this clonotype with a few counts. This rearrangement joins TRBV6-1 to TRBJ1-1; 8 bases match TRBD1. The germline V gene encodes CDR1 MNHNS and CDR2 SASEGT. V trimming: 7 bases; J trimming: 5 bases; junction bases outside the gene matches: 3. The CDR3 is made up of 12 amino acids. DNA of the CDR3: TGTGCCAGCACTAGACAGGGGACTGAAGCTTTCTTT. This codes for CASTRQGTEAFF.

The sample holds many counts of this clonotype. The chain employs TRBV5-1 and TRBJ1-1; TRBD1 matches at 8 bases. This CDR3 is 13 amino acids long. The germline V gene encodes CDR1 SGHRS and CDR2 YFSETQ. V lost 7 bases to trimming and J lost 4 bases; unmatched junction nucleotides: 6. The CDR3 loop reads CASDRGKGTEAFF. DNA for the CDR3: TGCGCCAGCGACAGGGGAAAGGGCACTGAAGCTTTCTTT.

The sample holds many counts of this clonotype. V usage is TRBV5-1 and J usage is TRBJ2-7, with a possible D match to TRBD1 (6 bases). CDR1 is SGHRS and CDR2 is YFSETQ in the germline V gene. The CDR3 sequence is 14 residues long. V lost 2 bases, J lost 2 bases, and 11 bases lay in between. The DNA for the CDR3 is TGCGCCAGCAGCTTCCAGGGGAAACCCTACGAGCAGTACTTC. Encoded protein: CASSFQGKPYEQYF.

J is TRBJ2-1 and V is TRBV15; TRBD1 matches at 7 bases. With V trimmed by 5 bases and J by 4 bases, 8 bases remained unmatched. The CDR3 covers 15 residues. Germline lookup yields CDR1 LNHNV and CDR2 YYDKDF (reference sequence). DNA of the CDR3: TGTGCCACCAGCCCCCCCCGGACAGGTTACAATGAGCAGTTCTTC. Encoded protein: CATSPPRTGYNEQFF.

There are a few counts of this clonotype. J is TRBJ2-5 and V is TRBV14; D is perhaps TRBD1 or TRBD2 (5 bases each). Trimming took 8 bases from V and 3 from J, leaving 16 bases between them. The CDR3 consists of 14 residues. Germline values: CDR1 SGHDN, CDR2 FVKESK. The CDR3 DNA reads TGTGCCAGCTCACCGTCGGGGACCAAAGAGACCCAGTACTTC. Translated, it gives CASSPSGTKETQYF.

CDR3 DNA: TGCAGCGTGTCAGGGGATTACGAGCAGTACTTC. Translating gives CSVSGDYEQYF. This rearrangement joins TRBV29-1 to TRBJ2-7, with D possibly matching TRBD1 (6 bases). CDR1 SQVTM and CDR2 ANQGSEA come from the germline V gene. The CDR3 runs to 11 residues. V was pared by 6 bases and J by 4 bases, with 10 bases between.